This T cell receptor (beta chain) emerged from a study of T cells expressing NK-cell markers. Across the whole study: Beta-chain profiling covered CD3+CD56+NKG2C+, CD3+CD56+NKG2C- and CD3+CD56-NKG2C+ sorted subsets.

Study conclusions and caveats: A range of roughly 1.0-7.0% of CD8+ T cells consisted of dominant NKG2C+ clonotypes in several donors. These clonotypes, the leaders elsewhere, also led the CD3+CD56-NKG2C+ fraction in several donors.

The CDR3 is 14 residues long. CDR1 and CDR2 from the germline V gene are DFQATT and SNEGSKA (reference sequence). The authors generated TCR beta cDNA through 5'RACE template switching with UMIs. TCRdb re-called the 5' RACE reads and catalogs CDR3 proteins one per entry, DNA excluded. This sample's table reports 150,000 to 160,000 distinct CDR3 sequences. Of note for this clonotype: Its target is not known.

The sequence derives from a woman aged 45-65 years in good health. Sequencing was done on a sample of blood T cells: a sorted CD56 or NKG2C T cell subset, CD4+ or CD8+ T cells, or bulk PBMC T cells (not recorded which). J is TRBJ2-5 and V is TRBV20-1; TCRdb picks TRBD2, but there is no DNA to check that call. The CDR3 loop reads CSARLGTRGETQYF.